This T cell receptor beta chain was sequenced in a study of shared clonotypes between healthy human individuals. Findings of the study overall: A handful of donors shared around 5.2% of their naive CD4 clonotypes.

An even split of each subset's genomic DNA across several immunoSEQ plates was performed. This table comes from immunoSEQ multiplex PCR, and its TCRdb copy is limited to in-frame clones, with some not included. The repertoire holds around 300,000 clones, around 86% seen once, with around 15% in the top ten. Of note for this clone: Its specificity is not known.

The CDR3 totals 15 residues. Germline assignment: CDR1 LNHNV and CDR2 YYDKDF (reference sequence). V was trimmed by 0 bases and J by 0 bases, leaving 8 bases between them. This sequence originates from a man in his late teens or twenties in good health. The rearrangement links TRBV15 to TRBJ1-2; D ambiguous. Sequences were obtained from memory CD8+ T cells sorted from blood. This sample's subset: CD45RO+ cells pooled with CCR7-negative TemRA cells. The CDR3 spells CATSREGVPNYGYTF. CDR3 DNA sequence: TGTGCCACCAGCAGAGAGGGAGTCCCTAACTATGGCTACACCTTC. Together with reference TRBV15 and TRBJ1-2, the CDR3 gives the full variable domain: DAMVIQNPRYQVTQFGKPVTLSCSQTLNHNVMYWYQQKSSQAPKLLFHYYDKDFNNEADTPDNFQSRRPNTSFCFLDIRSPGLGDTAMYLCATSREGVPNYGYTFGSGTRLTVV.